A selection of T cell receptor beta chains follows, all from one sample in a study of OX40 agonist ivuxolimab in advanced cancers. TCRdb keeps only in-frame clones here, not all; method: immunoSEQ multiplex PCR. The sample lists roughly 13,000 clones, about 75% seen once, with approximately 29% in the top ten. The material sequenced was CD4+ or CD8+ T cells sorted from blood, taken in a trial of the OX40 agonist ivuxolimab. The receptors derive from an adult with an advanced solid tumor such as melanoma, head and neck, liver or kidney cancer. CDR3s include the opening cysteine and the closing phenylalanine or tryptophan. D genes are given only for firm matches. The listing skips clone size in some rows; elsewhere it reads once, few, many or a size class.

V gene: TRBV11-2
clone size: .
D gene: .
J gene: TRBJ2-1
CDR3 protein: CASSPLQLIAASSYNEQFF
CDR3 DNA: TGTGCCAGCAGCCCACTCCAATTAATAGCGGCTAGCTCCTACAATGAGCAGTTCTTC

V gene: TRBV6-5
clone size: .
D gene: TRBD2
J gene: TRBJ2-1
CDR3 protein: CASTGLADYNEQFF
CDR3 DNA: TGTGCCAGCACGGGACTAGCCGACTACAATGAGCAGTTCTTC

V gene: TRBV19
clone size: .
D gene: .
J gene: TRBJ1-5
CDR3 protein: CASSIDKTYQPQHF
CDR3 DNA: TGTGCCAGTAGTATAGACAAGACATATCAGCCCCAGCATTTT

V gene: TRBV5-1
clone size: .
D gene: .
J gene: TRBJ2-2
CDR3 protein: CASSPHGSANTGELFF
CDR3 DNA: TGCGCCAGCAGCCCTCACGGGTCTGCGAACACCGGGGAGCTGTTTTTT

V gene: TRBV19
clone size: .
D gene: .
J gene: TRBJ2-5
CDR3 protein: CASSMFYGPPQGTQYF
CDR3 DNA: TGTGCCAGTAGTATGTTTTACGGGCCACCCCAAGGGACCCAGTACTTC

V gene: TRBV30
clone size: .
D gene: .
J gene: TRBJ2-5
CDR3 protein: CAWSVLAGETQYF
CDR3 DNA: TGTGCCTGGAGTGTACTCGCCGGGGAGACCCAGTACTTC

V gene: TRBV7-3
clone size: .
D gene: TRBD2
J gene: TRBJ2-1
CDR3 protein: CASSSIDRGRGTSGRYNEQFF
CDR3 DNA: TGTGCCAGCAGCTCAATTGATCGGGGCAGGGGTACTAGCGGGAGGTACAATGAGCAGTTCTTC

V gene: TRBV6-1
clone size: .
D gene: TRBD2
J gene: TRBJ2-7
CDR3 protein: CAIGGTSGSSEQYF
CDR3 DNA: TGTGCCATCGGAGGGACTAGCGGGAGCAGCGAGCAGTACTTC

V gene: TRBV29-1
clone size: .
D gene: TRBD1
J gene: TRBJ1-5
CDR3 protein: CSVATGAAQPQHF
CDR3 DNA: TGCAGCGTTGCCACAGGGGCGGCTCAGCCCCAGCATTTT

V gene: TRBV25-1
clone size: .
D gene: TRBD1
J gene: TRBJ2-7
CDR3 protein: CASSESWTGAVSYEQYF
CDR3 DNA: TGTGCCAGCAGTGAATCCTGGACAGGGGCCGTCTCCTACGAGCAGTACTTC

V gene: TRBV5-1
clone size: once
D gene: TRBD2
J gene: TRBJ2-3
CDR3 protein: CASSLGQGTSGSPSTDTQYF
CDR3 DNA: TGCGCCAGCAGCTTGGGACAGGGGACTAGCGGGAGTCCTAGCACAGATACGCAGTATTTT

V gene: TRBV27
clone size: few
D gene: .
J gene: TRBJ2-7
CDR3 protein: CASSPGHPAYEQYF
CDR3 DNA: TGTGCCAGCAGTCCTGGGCACCCGGCCTACGAGCAGTACTTC

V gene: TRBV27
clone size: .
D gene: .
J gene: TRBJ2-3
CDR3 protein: CASTHKQGADTQYF
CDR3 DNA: TGTGCCAGCACCCATAAACAGGGCGCAGATACGCAGTATTTT

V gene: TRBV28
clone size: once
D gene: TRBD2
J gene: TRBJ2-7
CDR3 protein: CASRPPTSGAWGKQYF
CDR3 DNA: TGTGCCAGCAGGCCGCCTACTAGCGGGGCCTGGGGAAAGCAGTACTTC

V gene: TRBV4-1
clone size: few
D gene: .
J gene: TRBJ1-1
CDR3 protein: CASSQDGGGTTEAFF
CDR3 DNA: TGCGCCAGCAGCCAAGATGGGGGGGGTACGACTGAAGCTTTCTTT

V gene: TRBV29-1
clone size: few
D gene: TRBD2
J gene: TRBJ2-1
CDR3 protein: CSVEDNGGEFF
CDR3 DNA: TGCAGCGTTGAAGATAACGGGGGGGAGTTCTTC

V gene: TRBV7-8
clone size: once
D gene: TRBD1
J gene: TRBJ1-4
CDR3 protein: CASSVPGQGVPLFF
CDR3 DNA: TGTGCCAGCAGCGTCCCGGGACAGGGGGTTCCACTGTTTTTT

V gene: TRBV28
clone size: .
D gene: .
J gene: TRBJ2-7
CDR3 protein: CASSLPRRSGTEQYF
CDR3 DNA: TGTGCCAGCAGTTTACCCCGGCGGAGTGGGACCGAGCAGTACTTC

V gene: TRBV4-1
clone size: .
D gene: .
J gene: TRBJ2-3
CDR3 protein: CASSQPYSTDTQYF
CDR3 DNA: TGCGCCAGCAGCCAACCGTACAGCACAGATACGCAGTATTTT

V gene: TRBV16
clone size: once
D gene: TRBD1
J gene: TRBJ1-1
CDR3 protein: CASSQGTGKSEAFF
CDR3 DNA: TGTGCCAGCAGCCAGGGGACAGGGAAATCTGAAGCTTTCTTT

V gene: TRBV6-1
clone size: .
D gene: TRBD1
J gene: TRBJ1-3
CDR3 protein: CASTTGTGVGNTIYF
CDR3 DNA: TGTGCCAGCACCACCGGGACAGGGGTCGGAAACACCATATATTTT

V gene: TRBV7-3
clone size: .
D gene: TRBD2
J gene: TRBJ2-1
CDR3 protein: CASSLNLAGDVEQFF
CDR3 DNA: TGTGCCAGCAGCTTAAACCTAGCGGGAGACGTTGAGCAGTTCTTC

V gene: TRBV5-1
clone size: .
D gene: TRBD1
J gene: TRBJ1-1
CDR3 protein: CASSLEGAGAFF
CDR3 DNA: TGCGCCAGCAGCTTGGAGGGGGCCGGAGCTTTCTTT

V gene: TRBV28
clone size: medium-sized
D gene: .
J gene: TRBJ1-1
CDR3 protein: CATGRGLNTEAFF
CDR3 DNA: TGTGCGACTGGAAGGGGTCTGAACACTGAAGCTTTCTTT

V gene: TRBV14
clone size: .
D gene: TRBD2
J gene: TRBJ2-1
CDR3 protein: CASSPGLAGPSWSYNEQFF
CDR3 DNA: TGTGCCAGCAGCCCGGGACTAGCGGGGCCCTCGTGGTCCTACAATGAGCAGTTCTTC

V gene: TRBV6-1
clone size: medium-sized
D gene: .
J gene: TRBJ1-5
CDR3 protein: CASSEAGETQPQHF
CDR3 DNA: TGTGCCAGCAGTGAAGCGGGGGAAACTCAGCCCCAGCATTTT

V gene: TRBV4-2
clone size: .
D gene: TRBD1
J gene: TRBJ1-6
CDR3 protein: CASSQESTGLNSPLHF
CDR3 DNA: TGTGCCAGCAGCCAGGAGTCGACAGGGCTTAATTCACCCCTCCACTTT

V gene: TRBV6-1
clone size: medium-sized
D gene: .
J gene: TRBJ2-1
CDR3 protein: CASSDLRDSYYNEQFF
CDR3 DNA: TGTGCCAGCAGTGACCTCCGGGACTCTTATTACAATGAGCAGTTCTTC

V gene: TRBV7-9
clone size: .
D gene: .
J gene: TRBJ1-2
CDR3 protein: CASHPGQGPAYGYTF
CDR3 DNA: TGTGCCAGCCACCCAGGGCAGGGGCCTGCCTATGGCTACACCTTC

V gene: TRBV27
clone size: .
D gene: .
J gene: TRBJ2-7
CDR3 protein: CASSLSRGSLSYEQYF
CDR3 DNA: TGTGCCAGCAGTTTATCTAGGGGGAGCCTTTCCTACGAGCAGTACTTC